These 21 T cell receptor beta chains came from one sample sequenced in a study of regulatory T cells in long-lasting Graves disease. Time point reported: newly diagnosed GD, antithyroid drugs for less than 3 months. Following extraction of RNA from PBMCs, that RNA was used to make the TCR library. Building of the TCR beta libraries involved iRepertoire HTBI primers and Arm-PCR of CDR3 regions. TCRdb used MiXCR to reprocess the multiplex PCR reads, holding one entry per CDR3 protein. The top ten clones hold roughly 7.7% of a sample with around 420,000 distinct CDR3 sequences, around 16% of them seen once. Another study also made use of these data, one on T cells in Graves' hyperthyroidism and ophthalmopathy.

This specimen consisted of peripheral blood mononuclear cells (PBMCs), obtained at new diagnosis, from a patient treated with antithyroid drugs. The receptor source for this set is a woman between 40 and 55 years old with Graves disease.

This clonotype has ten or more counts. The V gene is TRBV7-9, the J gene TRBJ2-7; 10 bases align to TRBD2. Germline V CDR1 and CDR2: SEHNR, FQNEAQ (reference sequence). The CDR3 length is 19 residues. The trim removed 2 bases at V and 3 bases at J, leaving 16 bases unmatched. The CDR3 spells CASSLIAGGRLGADYEQYF. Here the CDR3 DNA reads TGTGCCAGCAGCTTAATAGCGGGAGGCCGGTTGGGAGCTGACTACGAGCAGTACTTC.

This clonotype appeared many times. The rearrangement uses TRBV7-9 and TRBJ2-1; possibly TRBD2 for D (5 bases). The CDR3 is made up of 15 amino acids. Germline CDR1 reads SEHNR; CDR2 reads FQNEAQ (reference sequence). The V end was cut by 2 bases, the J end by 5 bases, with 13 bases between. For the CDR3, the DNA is TGTGCCAGCAGCTTACGCGGCGGGCCCGACAATGAGCAGTTCTTC. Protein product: CASSLRGGPDNEQFF.

As DNA, the CDR3 is TGCGCCAGCACGGTGGGGTTGGATGAAAAACTGTTTTTT. Amino acids: CASTVGLDEKLFF. The rearrangement uses TRBV4-1 and TRBJ1-4, with no clear D. The CDR3 extends over 13 amino acids. V was pared by 7 bases and J by 6 bases, with 12 bases between. Germline assignment: CDR1 MGHRA and CDR2 YSYEKL.

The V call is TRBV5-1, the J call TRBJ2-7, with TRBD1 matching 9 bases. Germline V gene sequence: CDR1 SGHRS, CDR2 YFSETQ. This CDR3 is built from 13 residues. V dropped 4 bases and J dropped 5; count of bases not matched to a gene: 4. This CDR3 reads CASSPWTGDEQYF. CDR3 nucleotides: TGCGCCAGCAGCCCCTGGACAGGGGACGAGCAGTACTTC.

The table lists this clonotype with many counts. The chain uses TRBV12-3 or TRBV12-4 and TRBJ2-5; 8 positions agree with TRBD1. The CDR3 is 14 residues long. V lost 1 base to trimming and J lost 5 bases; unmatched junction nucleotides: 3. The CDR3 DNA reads TGTGCCAGCAGTTTAGGCAGGGACAGGGAGACCCAGTACTTC. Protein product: CASSLGRDRETQYF.

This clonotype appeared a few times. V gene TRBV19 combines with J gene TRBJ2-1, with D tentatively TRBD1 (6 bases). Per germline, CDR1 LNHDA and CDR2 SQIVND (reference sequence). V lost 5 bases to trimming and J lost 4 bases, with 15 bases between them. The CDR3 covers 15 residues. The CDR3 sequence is CASSLSGDSYNEQFF. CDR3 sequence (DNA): TGTGCCAGTAGTTTATCAGGGGATTCGTACAATGAGCAGTTCTTC.

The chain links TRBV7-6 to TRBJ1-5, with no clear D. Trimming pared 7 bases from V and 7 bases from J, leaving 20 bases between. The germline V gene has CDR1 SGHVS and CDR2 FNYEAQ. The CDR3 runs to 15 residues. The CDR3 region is CASTFRDLERQPQHF. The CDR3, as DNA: TGTGCCAGCACCTTCCGCGACCTGGAGAGGCAGCCCCAGCATTTT.

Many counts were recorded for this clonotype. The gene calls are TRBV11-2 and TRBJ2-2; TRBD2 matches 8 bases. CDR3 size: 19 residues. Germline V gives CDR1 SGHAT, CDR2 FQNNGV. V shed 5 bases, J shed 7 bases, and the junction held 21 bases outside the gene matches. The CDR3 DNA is TGTGCCAGCAGCCCTGGTCGGTTACGCGGGAGGTCCTTGGGCGGGGAGCTGTTTTTT. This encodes CASSPGRLRGRSLGGELFF.

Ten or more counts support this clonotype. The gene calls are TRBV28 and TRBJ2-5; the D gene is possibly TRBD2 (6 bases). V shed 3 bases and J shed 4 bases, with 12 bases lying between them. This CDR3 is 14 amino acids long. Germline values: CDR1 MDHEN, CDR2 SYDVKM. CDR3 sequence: CASSFSVGGETQYF. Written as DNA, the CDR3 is TGTGCCAGCAGTTTCTCGGTCGGGGGAGAGACCCAGTACTTC.

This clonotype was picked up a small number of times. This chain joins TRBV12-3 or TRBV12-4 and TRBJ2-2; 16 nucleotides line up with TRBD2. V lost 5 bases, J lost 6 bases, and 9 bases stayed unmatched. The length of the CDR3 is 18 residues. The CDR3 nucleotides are TGTGCCAGCAGTAGGGGCCCCGGGACTAGCGGGAGGGCCGGGGAGCTGTTTTTT. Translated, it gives CASSRGPGTSGRAGELFF.

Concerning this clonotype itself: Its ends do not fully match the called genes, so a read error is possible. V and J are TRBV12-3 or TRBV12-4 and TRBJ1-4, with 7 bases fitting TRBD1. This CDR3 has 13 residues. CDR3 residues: CASSLTGDEELFF. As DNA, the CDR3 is TGTGCCAGCAGTTTAACAGGGGATGAAGAACTGTTTTTT.

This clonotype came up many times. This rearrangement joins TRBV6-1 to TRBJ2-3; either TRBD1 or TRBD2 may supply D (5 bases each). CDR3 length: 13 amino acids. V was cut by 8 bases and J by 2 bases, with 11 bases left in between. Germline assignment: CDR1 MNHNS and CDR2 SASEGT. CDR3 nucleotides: TGTGCCAGCCGGGACCGCAACACAGATACGCAGTATTTT. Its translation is CASRDRNTDTQYF.

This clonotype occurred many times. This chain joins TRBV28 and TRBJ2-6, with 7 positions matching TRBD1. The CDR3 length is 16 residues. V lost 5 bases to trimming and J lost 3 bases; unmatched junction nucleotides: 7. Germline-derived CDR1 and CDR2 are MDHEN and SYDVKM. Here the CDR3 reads CASSNPTGIGANVLTF. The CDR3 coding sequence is TGTGCCAGCAGTAACCCGACAGGGATTGGGGCCAACGTCCTGACTTTC.

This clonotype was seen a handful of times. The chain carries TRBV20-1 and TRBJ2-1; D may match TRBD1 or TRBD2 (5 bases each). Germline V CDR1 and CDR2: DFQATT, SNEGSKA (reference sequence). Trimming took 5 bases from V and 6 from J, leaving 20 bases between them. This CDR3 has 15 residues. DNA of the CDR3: TGCAGTGCTGGGACCGCTAGGCCCCCCAGCAATGAGCAGTTCTTC. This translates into CSAGTARPPSNEQFF.

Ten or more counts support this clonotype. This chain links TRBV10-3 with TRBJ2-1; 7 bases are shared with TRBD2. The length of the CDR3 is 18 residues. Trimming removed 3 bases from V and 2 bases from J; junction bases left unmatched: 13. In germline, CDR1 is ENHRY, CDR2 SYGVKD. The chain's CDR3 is CAISDKAGLEGTYNEQFF. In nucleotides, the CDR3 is TGTGCCATCAGTGACAAAGCGGGGCTAGAGGGAACCTACAATGAGCAGTTCTTC.

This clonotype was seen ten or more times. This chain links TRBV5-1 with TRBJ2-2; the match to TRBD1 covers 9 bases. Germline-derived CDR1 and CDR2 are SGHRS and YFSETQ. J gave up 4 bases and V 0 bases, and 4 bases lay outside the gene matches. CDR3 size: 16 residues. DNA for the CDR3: TGCGCCAGCAGCTTGGAGGGGACAGGGCTCACCGGGGAGCTGTTTTTT. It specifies CASSLEGTGLTGELFF.

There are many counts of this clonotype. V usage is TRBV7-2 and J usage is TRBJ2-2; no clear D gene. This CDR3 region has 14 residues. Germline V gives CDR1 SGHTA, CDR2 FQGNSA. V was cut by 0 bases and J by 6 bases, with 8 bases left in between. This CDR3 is CASSLASVAGELFF. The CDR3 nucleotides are TGTGCCAGCAGCTTAGCGAGTGTCGCCGGGGAGCTGTTTTTT.

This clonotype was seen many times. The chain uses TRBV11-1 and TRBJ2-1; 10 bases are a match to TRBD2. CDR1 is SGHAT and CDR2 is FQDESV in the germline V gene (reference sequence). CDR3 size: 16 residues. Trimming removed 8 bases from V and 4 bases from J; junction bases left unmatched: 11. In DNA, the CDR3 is TGTGCCAGCGGCCTCCGAGCGGGAGGGCCTTACAATGAGCAGTTCTTC. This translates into CASGLRAGGPYNEQFF.

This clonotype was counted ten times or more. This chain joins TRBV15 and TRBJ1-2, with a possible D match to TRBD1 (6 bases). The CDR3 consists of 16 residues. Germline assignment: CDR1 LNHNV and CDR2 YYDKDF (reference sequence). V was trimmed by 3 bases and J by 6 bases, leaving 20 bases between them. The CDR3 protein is CATSSHGGGTVDGYTF. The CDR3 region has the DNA TGTGCCACCAGCAGTCATGGAGGGGGTACGGTCGATGGCTACACCTTC.

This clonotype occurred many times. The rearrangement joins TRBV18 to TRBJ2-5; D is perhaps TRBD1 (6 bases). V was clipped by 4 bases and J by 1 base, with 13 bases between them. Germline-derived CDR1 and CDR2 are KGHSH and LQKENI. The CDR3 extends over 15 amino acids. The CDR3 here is CASSHSRGSQETQYF. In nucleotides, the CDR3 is TGTGCCAGCTCACATTCCAGGGGATCCCAAGAGACCCAGTACTTC.

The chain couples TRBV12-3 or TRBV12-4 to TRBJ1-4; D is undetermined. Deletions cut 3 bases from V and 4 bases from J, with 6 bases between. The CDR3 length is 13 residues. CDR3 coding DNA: TGTGCCAGCAGTTTTATGGGTAATGAAAAACTGTTTTTT. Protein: CASSFMGNEKLFF.